The T cell receptor (beta chain) described here comes from a study of tumor and adjacent non-tumor tissue in lung cancer. The wider study: Patients were aged roughly 31 to 76, nine to eleven men and roughly 5 women, stage I to III.

The library came from three nested PCR rounds adapted from ARM-PCR protocols. One entry per CDR3 protein, called by TCRdb with MiXCR from the multiplex PCR reads. The data contain approximately 100,000 distinct CDR3 sequences, roughly 60% of them seen just once; the ten biggest clones take up around 20%. The CDR3 totals 14 residues. Germline CDR1 reads SQVTM; CDR2 reads ANQGSEA. Details on this clonotype: The germline gene is not matched at one end of the junction; a read error may be the cause.

No cell sorting was done before RNA was extracted from the tissue. Distant lung tissue was collected more than 3 cm away from the tumor edge. Input material: distant non-tumor lung tissue. V and J are TRBV29-1 and TRBJ2-5; D is possibly TRBD2 (7 bases). This clonotype was obtained from a man aged 25-45 years with non-small cell lung cancer. The CDR3 DNA sequence: TGCAGCACCTCCCTTGGGGGGGGCCGAGAGGCCCAGTACTTC. Translating it yields CSTSLGGGREAQYF.